The 7 T cell receptor beta chains below were found in one sample sequenced in a study of blood T cell repertoires in COVID-19 (dated by TCRdb to 2020 to 2021). Library preparation was by the immunoSEQ multiplex PCR assay. This immuneACCESS table, as held by TCRdb, lists in-frame sequences with V and J called but not all clones. Of the missing ones, under half trace to an unresolved V gene in checked studies; the others have no known cause. This sample has 270,000 or so clones in its table, and approximately 90% of those were observed once. Of the sample, roughly 4.3% falls within the top ten clones. Material for sequencing was PBMCs or T cells enriched from blood (not recorded which). All receptors derive from a woman in her twenties or thirties with acute COVID-19.

The rearrangement joins TRBV3-1 (or the pseudogene TRBV3-2) to TRBJ2-7; D call uncertain. The V gene lost 1 base and the J gene lost 3 bases, with 7 bases spanning the gap. The CDR3 runs to 13 residues. Germline V gene sequence: CDR1 LGHDT, CDR2 YNNKEL (reference sequence). The CDR3 here is CASSQGGNYEQYF. The CDR3 nucleotides are TGTGCCAGCAGCCAAGGAGGAAACTACGAGCAGTACTTC.

V gene TRBV13 combines with J gene TRBJ2-1, with D perhaps TRBD2 (5 bases). The V end lost 3 bases, the J end lost 9 bases, and 9 bases lay between the germline ends. Germline V gene sequence: CDR1 PRHDT, CDR2 FYEKMQ (reference sequence). The CDR3 spans 12 residues. The CDR3 sequence: CASSLWESEQFF. The CDR3 DNA is TGTGCCAGCAGCTTGTGGGAGTCTGAGCAGTTCTTC. The whole variable domain, filled in from reference TRBV13 and TRBJ2-1, reads AAGVIQSPRHLIKEKRETATLKCYPIPRHDTVYWYQQGPGQDPQFLISFYEKMQSDKGSIPDRFSAQQFSDYHSELNMSSLELGDSALYFCASSLWESEQFFGPGTRLTVL.

The chain has TRBV25-1 and TRBJ2-1; 7 bases are a match to TRBD2. Germline values: CDR1 MGHDK, CDR2 SYGVNS. J gave up 1 base and V 2 bases, and 8 bases lay outside the gene matches. The CDR3 spans 17 residues. The CDR3 DNA reads TGTGCCAGCAGTGAAGAAGAGGGGCGGGGGTCCTACAATGAGCAGTTCTTC. Its protein product is CASSEEEGRGSYNEQFF.

The chain couples TRBV2 to TRBJ1-5; D call uncertain. Germline V gene sequence: CDR1 SNHLY, CDR2 FYNNEI. V lost 5 bases and J lost 3, with 11 bases in between. The CDR3 extends over 14 amino acids. CDR3: CASSTVQLNQPQHF. CDR3 coding DNA: TGTGCCAGCAGTACTGTACAGCTCAATCAGCCCCAGCATTTT.

The chain uses TRBV30 and TRBJ1-4; D gene unclear. CDR1 and CDR2 (germline): GTSNPN, SVGIG (reference sequence). V lost 6 bases and J 10 bases, leaving 18 bases between the germline ends. This CDR3 spans 13 amino acids. The CDR3 DNA sequence: TGTGCCTGTTCGTTGCATGAAACTGGAAAACTGTTTTTT. It yields the protein CACSLHETGKLFF.

The V and J genes are TRBV7-2 and TRBJ2-7; 9 nucleotides match TRBD1. Germline-derived CDR1 and CDR2 are SGHTA and FQGNSA. V was clipped by 5 bases and J by 10 bases; unmatched bases: 18. The CDR3 length is 16 residues. The CDR3 DNA is TGTGCCAGCAGCCCGGAGGCCCGGGACAGGGCCCCCGACCAGTACTTC. Translating gives CASSPEARDRAPDQYF.

The genes are TRBV5-1 and TRBJ2-7; D possibly corresponds to TRBD1 (6 bases). The CDR3 loop spans 15 amino acids. V lost 5 bases, J lost 2 bases, and 17 bases lay in between. The germline CDR1 and CDR2 sequences are SGHRS and YFSETQ. CDR3 loop: CASSLRRDKTYEQYF. The CDR3 DNA follows: TGCGCCAGCAGTCTTCGCCGGGACAAGACCTACGAGCAGTACTTC.